One and the same sample provided the 26 T cell receptor beta chains below, sequenced in a study of cytomegalovirus exposure and HLA in healthy donors (dated by TCRdb to 2016 to 2017). The library was prepared using the immunoSEQ multiplex PCR assay. The multiplex PCR relied on a mix of 60 forward primers for TCR Vbeta segments and 13 reverse primers for TCR Jbeta segments. Sourced from immuneACCESS, this table was stored by TCRdb with only in-frame sequences that have V and J called. A share of the clones is absent; for the studies checked, an unresolved V gene accounts for under half, and the remainder has no known explanation. The sample data list roughly 230,000 clones, and approximately 84% of these were observed just once. The ten largest account for roughly 0.26% of the sample. The sample was PBMCs. The source of these receptors is a girl aged 2-15 years in good health and CMV-seronegative.

The chain links TRBV5-1 to TRBJ2-7; D might be TRBD1 (5 bases). Trimming left V 4 bases short and J 1 base short, with 12 bases between. The germline CDR1 and CDR2 sequences are SGHRS and YFSETQ. CDR3 length: 14 residues. The CDR3 nucleotides read TGCGCCAGCAGCACGCAGGGTTGGTCCTACGAGCAGTACTTC. It encodes CASSTQGWSYEQYF.

The rearrangement joins TRBV27 to TRBJ1-3; D is unresolved. Germline-derived CDR1 and CDR2 are MNHEY and SMNVEV (reference sequence). The CDR3 loop spans 15 amino acids. V dropped 2 bases and J dropped 0 bases, with 8 bases sitting between them. The CDR3 nucleotides read TGTGCCAGCAGTTTAACGGGGAGCTCTGGAAACACCATATATTTT. Encoded protein: CASSLTGSSGNTIYF.

This clone was counted once. V and J are TRBV5-4 and TRBJ1-1, with TRBD1 as a possible D gene (5 bases). Germline V gene data show CDR1 as SGHNT and CDR2 as YYREEE (reference sequence). The CDR3 contains 12 residues. Trimming stripped 7 bases from V and 5 bases from J, with 12 bases between. The CDR3 DNA follows: TGTGCCAGCGAGTTTCGGGGGACTGAAGCTTTCTTT. This gives the protein CASEFRGTEAFF.

CDR3 amino acids: CASSMRTSGITSYNEQFF. Written as DNA, the CDR3 is TGTGCCAGTAGTATGAGGACTAGCGGGATCACATCCTACAATGAGCAGTTCTTC. This chain joins TRBV19 and TRBJ2-1; TRBD2 aligns across 12 bases. The ends lost 3 bases at V and 1 base at J; junction bases unmatched: 7. Germline V gene lookup returns CDR1 LNHDA and CDR2 SQIVND (reference sequence). CDR3 length: 18 residues. Drawing the rest from reference TRBV19 and TRBJ2-1, the complete variable domain is DGGITQSPKYLFRKEGQNVTLSCEQNLNHDAMYWYRQDPGQGLRLIYYSQIVNDFQKGDIAEGYSVSREKKESFPLTVTSAQKNPTAFYLCASSMRTSGITSYNEQFFGPGTRLTVL.

This clone was seen a handful of times. The gene calls are TRBV4-1 and TRBJ1-2; unclear D gene. The V end was cut by 0 bases, the J end by 5 bases, with 10 bases between. Looked up from germline, CDR1 is MGHRA and CDR2 is YSYEKL. The CDR3 has 14 amino acids. As DNA, the CDR3 is TGCGCCAGCAGCCAAGATATCGGCGGATATGGCTACACCTTC. This sequence encodes CASSQDIGGYGYTF.

The V gene is TRBV5-6, the J gene TRBJ2-3; weak D call: TRBD2 (5 bases). CDR3 length: 16 residues. CDR1 and CDR2 (germline): SGHDT, YYEEEE. With 0 bases removed from V and 4 bases from J, the gap between germline ends came to 15 bases. Here the CDR3 reads CASSLGGLAVSDTQYF. In nucleotides, the CDR3 is TGTGCCAGCAGCTTGGGAGGGTTGGCGGTTTCAGATACGCAGTATTTT. The full variable domain, its missing parts supplied by reference TRBV5-6 and TRBJ2-3, is DAGVTQSPTHLIKTRGQQVTLRCSPKSGHDTVSWYQQALGQGPQFIFQYYEEEERQRGNFPDRFSGHQFPNYSSELNVNALLLGDSALYLCASSLGGLAVSDTQYFGPGTRLTVL.

V is TRBV13 and J is TRBJ2-5, with TRBD1 matching 9 bases. Near its end, the DNA agrees better with TRBJ2-7, so the J call may be wrong. Per germline, CDR1 PRHDT and CDR2 FYEKMQ (reference sequence). The CDR3 runs to 15 residues. The CDR3 nucleotides read TGTGCCAGCAGCTTTACCGGGACAGGGCGCTACGAGCAGTACTTC. The encoded protein is CASSFTGTGRYEQYF.

The chain recombines TRBV6-1 with TRBJ1-2; unclear D gene. Trimming pared 5 bases from V and 0 bases from J, leaving 10 bases between. The CDR3 is made up of 14 amino acids. Germline assignment: CDR1 MNHNS and CDR2 SASEGT. CDR3 bases: TGTGCCAGCAGTTTGACAATAACTAACTATGGCTACACCTTC. As protein: CASSLTITNYGYTF.

J is TRBJ2-5 and V is TRBV29-1, with TRBD2 as a possible D gene (5 bases). The CDR3 has 16 amino acids. Trimming shortened V by 0 bases and J by 5 bases, and 19 bases separated the two germline ends. Germline loops: CDR1 SQVTM, CDR2 ANQGSEA. The CDR3 here is CSVEDHGTRVGETQYF. CDR3 DNA: TGCAGCGTTGAAGATCACGGTACTAGGGTAGGGGAGACCCAGTACTTC.

CDR3 DNA sequence: TGCGCCAGCAGTGGGACAGGGGGCATGAGGGAGACCCAGTACTTC. This sequence encodes CASSGTGGMRETQYF. This chain joins TRBV5-1 and TRBJ2-5; TRBD1 aligns across 12 bases. V gave up 5 bases and J gave up 5 bases; unmatched junction bases: 7. The CDR3 is 15 amino acids. Germline V gene data show CDR1 as SGHRS and CDR2 as YFSETQ. Together with reference TRBV5-1 and TRBJ2-5, the CDR3 gives the full variable domain: KAGVTQTPRYLIKTRGQQVTLSCSPISGHRSVSWYQQTPGQGLQFLFEYFSETQRNKGNFPGRFSGRQFSNSRSEMNVSTLELGDSALYLCASSGTGGMRETQYFGPGTRLLVL.

V and J are TRBV18 and TRBJ2-2; 8 nucleotides align to TRBD1. V lost 2 bases, J lost 3 bases, and 8 bases stayed unmatched. The CDR3 spans 17 residues. Germline V CDR1 and CDR2: KGHSH, LQKENI. The CDR3 nucleotides are TGTGCCAGCTCACCAACCCCAGGGGGCAAGGACACCGGGGAGCTGTTTTTT. Its translation: CASSPTPGGKDTGELFF.

The V gene is TRBV7-9, the J gene TRBJ2-1, with D hard to call. Per the germline V gene, CDR1 is SEHNR and CDR2 is FQNEAQ (reference sequence). This CDR3 is 15 amino acids long. Deletions cut 5 bases from V and 5 bases from J, with 16 bases between. The CDR3 reads CASSPRSALNNEQFF. The CDR3 DNA reads as TGTGCCAGCAGCCCCCGGTCAGCGTTGAACAATGAGCAGTTCTTC.

The V and J genes are TRBV7-9 and TRBJ2-3, with 13 bases aligning to TRBD2. V shed 5 bases, J shed 4 bases, and the junction held 15 bases outside the gene matches. This CDR3 has 19 residues. Germline V gene sequence: CDR1 SEHNR, CDR2 FQNEAQ (reference sequence). As DNA, the CDR3 is TGTGCCAGCAGCCTCGGACTAGCGGGAGATATACGTCTGGCAGATACGCAGTATTTT. It yields the protein CASSLGLAGDIRLADTQYF.

The rearrangement uses TRBV27 and TRBJ2-7; D gene uncertain. The V and J ends lost 3 bases and 2 bases respectively, with 8 bases between them. This CDR3 is built from 13 residues. Germline V gene data show CDR1 as MNHEY and CDR2 as SMNVEV (reference sequence). CDR3 sequence (DNA): TGTGCCAGCAGTTTTGTCAGTGCCTACGAGCAGTACTTC. Translation gives CASSFVSAYEQYF.

The sample holds one count of this clone. The gene calls are TRBV5-1 and TRBJ2-7; 10 bases fit TRBD1. The CDR3 covers 12 residues. V trimming: 3 bases; J trimming: 12 bases; junction bases outside the gene matches: 6. The V gene's germline CDR1 is SGHRS and CDR2 YFSETQ. CDR3: CASSSDRGRGYF. CDR3 DNA sequence: TGCGCCAGCAGCTCCGACAGGGGGCGTGGGTACTTC. The entire variable domain, with the rest obtained from reference TRBV5-1 and TRBJ2-7, is as follows: KAGVTQTPRYLIKTRGQQVTLSCSPISGHRSVSWYQQTPGQGLQFLFEYFSETQRNKGNFPGRFSGRQFSNSRSEMNVSTLELGDSALYLCASSSDRGRGYFGPGTRLTVT.

This chain joins TRBV6-1 and TRBJ1-6; D is uncertain. This CDR3 is built from 17 residues. With 2 bases removed from V and 0 bases from J, the gap between germline ends came to 11 bases. Germline-derived CDR1 and CDR2 are MNHNS and SASEGT. CDR3 amino acids: CASSERLGSSYNSPLHF. The CDR3 bases are TGTGCCAGCAGTGAAAGGTTGGGGAGCTCCTATAATTCACCCCTCCACTTT.

This clone has a handful of counts. The V and J genes are TRBV6-1 and TRBJ1-5; D unclear. Trimming cost V 3 bases and J 1 base, with 13 bases left between them. This CDR3 spans 16 amino acids. Germline V lookup: CDR1 MNHNS, CDR2 SASEGT. CDR3 protein: CASSDVVRGSNQPQHF. CDR3 bases: TGTGCCAGCAGTGATGTTGTGCGAGGGAGCAATCAGCCCCAGCATTTT.

The chain is built from TRBV29-1 and TRBJ2-3, with TRBD2 as a possible D gene (5 bases). Trimming shortened V by 5 bases and J by 0 bases, and 9 bases separated the two germline ends. CDR3 size: 13 residues. The V gene's germline CDR1 is SQVTM and CDR2 ANQGSEA. CDR3 sequence reads: CSVLGGSTDTQYF. As DNA, the CDR3 is TGCAGCGTTCTAGGCGGGAGCACAGATACGCAGTATTTT.

The chain's CDR3 is CASSLEQVNTEAFF. CDR3 nucleotide sequence: TGTGCCAGCAGCTTAGAACAGGTGAACACTGAAGCTTTCTTT. V is TRBV7-9 and J is TRBJ1-1; the D gene is possibly TRBD1 (5 bases). The CDR3 is 14 residues long. Germline V gene data show CDR1 as SEHNR and CDR2 as FQNEAQ (reference sequence). The V and J ends lost 1 base and 0 bases respectively, with 6 bases between them.

CDR3 in amino acids: CASSLDISVVSYEQYF. The DNA of the CDR3 is TGTGCCAGCAGCTTAGATATTTCAGTGGTCAGCTACGAGCAGTACTTC. The V call is TRBV11-2, the J call TRBJ2-7; D unresolved. The ends were cut back, 0 bases at V and 3 bases at J, with 15 bases in the middle. This CDR3 is built from 16 residues. In germline, CDR1 is SGHAT, CDR2 FQNNGV.

The J gene is TRBJ1-1, the V gene TRBV6-6, with D tentatively TRBD1 (6 bases). The germline V and J ends were trimmed by 7 bases and 1 base, with 10 bases remaining between them. CDR1 is MNHNY and CDR2 is SVGAGI in the germline V gene (reference sequence). The CDR3 totals 13 residues. The CDR3 sequence: CASKLQGNTEAFF. CDR3 DNA: TGTGCCAGCAAGCTACAGGGGAACACTGAAGCTTTCTTT.

V is TRBV10-3 and J is TRBJ2-3; D possibly corresponds to TRBD1 (5 bases). V shed 6 bases and J shed 2 bases, with 12 bases lying between them. Germline V gene sequence: CDR1 ENHRY, CDR2 SYGVKD. This CDR3 has 14 amino acids. CDR3 DNA: TGTGCCATCAGGAGTGAAGGGGCCACAGATACGCAGTATTTT. It specifies CAIRSEGATDTQYF.

The CDR3 is CASSLRRGRDTQYF. The CDR3 DNA reads as TGCGCCAGCAGCTTGCGCAGGGGCCGGGATACGCAGTATTTT. The V gene is TRBV5-1, the J gene TRBJ2-3; TRBD1 might be the D (6 bases). V lost 1 base to trimming and J lost 6 bases, with 12 bases between them. The CDR3 length is 14 residues. The germline CDR1 and CDR2 sequences are SGHRS and YFSETQ.

In this sample, this clone turned up once. This chain connects TRBV4-2 to TRBJ1-1, with a possible D match to TRBD1 (6 bases). The CDR3 has 15 residues. Germline V CDR1 and CDR2: LGHNA, YNFKEQ. V lost 0 bases to trimming and J lost 5 bases, with 13 bases between them. The CDR3, as DNA: TGTGCCAGCAGCCAAGATCTCGCGGGGGCTACTGAAGCTTTCTTT. Translating it yields CASSQDLAGATEAFF.

This clone showed up just once. The rearrangement uses TRBV19 and TRBJ2-3, with 16 positions matching TRBD2. CDR3 size: 16 residues. The germline gives CDR1 LNHDA, CDR2 SQIVND (reference sequence). Trimming took 6 bases from V and 6 from J; bases not matched to a gene: 6. CDR3 in amino acids: CASSPGLAGGTDTQYF. CDR3 nucleotide sequence: TGTGCCAGTAGCCCGGGACTAGCGGGGGGGACGGATACGCAGTATTTT.

The chain carries TRBV4-2 and TRBJ2-3, with TRBD2 matching 11 bases. J gave up 0 bases and V 1 base, and 3 bases lay outside the gene matches. This CDR3 comprises 17 residues. CDR1 and CDR2 from the germline V gene are LGHNA and YNFKEQ. The CDR3 spells CASSQGGLADSTDTQYF. For the CDR3, the DNA is TGTGCCAGCAGCCAAGGGGGACTAGCGGACAGCACAGATACGCAGTATTTT.